This T cell receptor (beta chain) was found in a study of molecular identifiers for immune sequencing clone quantification. This clonotype was seen repeatedly, ten times or more. V dropped 3 bases and J dropped 1 base, with 7 bases sitting between them. Germline CDR1 and CDR2: SEHNR and FQNEAQ (reference sequence). The CDR3 loop spans 14 amino acids. The use of previously described methods and listed TCR primers produced the bulk TCR libraries. TCRdb reprocessed the PCR reads via MiXCR and lists one record per CDR3 protein. Of roughly 65,000 distinct CDR3 sequences in the sample, roughly 17% were seen once.

The receptor comes from a human donor in good health. Some libraries in this study had Jurkat cell RNA spiked in. The chain carries TRBV7-9 and TRBJ2-1; D not resolved. What was sequenced was naive CD8+ T cells from blood, with Jurkat cell RNA spiked in. The subset was: FACS-sorted CD8+CD4-CCR7+CD45RA+ naive T cells. The CDR3 nucleotides read TGTGCCAGCAGCTTCCTCCCGTCCTACAATGAGCAGTTCTTC. Translated, it gives CASSFLPSYNEQFF.